This T cell receptor (beta chain) was captured in a study of T cell changes during pregnancy in multiple sclerosis. Germline loops: CDR1 SGHTA, CDR2 FQGNSA. This CDR3 is built from 15 residues. The ends were cut back, 1 base at V and 8 bases at J, with 15 bases in the middle. The protocol was immunoSEQ multiplex PCR, while the TCRdb copy is restricted to in-frame clones and leaves out a portion. The table has 42,000 or so clones, almost 95% seen once. This TCR came from a female donor with multiple sclerosis, enrolled in a pregnancy study. The rearrangement uses TRBV7-2 and TRBJ1-3; D call uncertain. This sample comprised CD8+ T cells from peripheral blood mononuclear cells, obtained in the third trimester of pregnancy. CDR3 residues: CASSLVPVGGDTIYF. In nucleotides, the CDR3 is TGTGCCAGCAGCTTAGTTCCCGTTGGAGGAGACACCATATATTTT.